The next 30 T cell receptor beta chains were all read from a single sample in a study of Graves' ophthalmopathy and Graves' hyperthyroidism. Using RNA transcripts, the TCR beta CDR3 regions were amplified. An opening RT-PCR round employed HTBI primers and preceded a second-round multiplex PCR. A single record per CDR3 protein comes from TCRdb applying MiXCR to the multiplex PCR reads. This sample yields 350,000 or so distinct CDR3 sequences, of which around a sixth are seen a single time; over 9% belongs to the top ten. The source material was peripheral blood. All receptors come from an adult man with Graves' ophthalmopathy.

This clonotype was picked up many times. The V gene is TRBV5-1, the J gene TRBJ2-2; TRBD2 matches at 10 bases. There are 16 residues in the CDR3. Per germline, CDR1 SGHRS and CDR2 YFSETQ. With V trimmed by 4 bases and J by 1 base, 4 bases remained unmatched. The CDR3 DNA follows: TGCGCCAGCAGCGGCCGACTAGCGGGGAACACCGGGGAGCTGTTTTTT. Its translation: CASSGRLAGNTGELFF.

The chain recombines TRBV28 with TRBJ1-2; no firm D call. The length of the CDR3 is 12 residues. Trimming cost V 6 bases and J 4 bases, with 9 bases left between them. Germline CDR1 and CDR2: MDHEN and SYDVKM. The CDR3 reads CASRGLSYGYTF. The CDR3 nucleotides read TGTGCCAGCAGGGGATTGAGCTATGGCTACACCTTC.

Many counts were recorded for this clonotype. DNA of the CDR3: TGTGCCAGTAGTCCAAGGACAGGGAATCCCAACGAGCAGTACTTC. Translated, it gives CASSPRTGNPNEQYF. The chain joins TRBV19 to TRBJ2-7; 8 bases map to TRBD1. The J segment lost 5 bases and the V segment lost 5 bases, leaving 11 bases of the junction unmatched. Germline V gene sequence: CDR1 LNHDA, CDR2 SQIVND (reference sequence). This CDR3 has 15 amino acids.

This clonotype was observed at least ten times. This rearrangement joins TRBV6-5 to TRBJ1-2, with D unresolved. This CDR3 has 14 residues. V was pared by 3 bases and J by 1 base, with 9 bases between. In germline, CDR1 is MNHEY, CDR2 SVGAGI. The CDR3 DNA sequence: TGTGCCAGCAGTTATCGGGCCAGTAACTATGGCTACACCTTC. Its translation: CASSYRASNYGYTF.

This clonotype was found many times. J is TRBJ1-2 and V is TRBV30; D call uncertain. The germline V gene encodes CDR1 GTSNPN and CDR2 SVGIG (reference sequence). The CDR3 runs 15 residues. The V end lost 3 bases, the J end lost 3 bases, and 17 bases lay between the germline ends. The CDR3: CAWRSNTQIYYGYTF. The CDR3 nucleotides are TGTGCCTGGAGGTCCAATACACAGATTTACTATGGCTACACCTTC.

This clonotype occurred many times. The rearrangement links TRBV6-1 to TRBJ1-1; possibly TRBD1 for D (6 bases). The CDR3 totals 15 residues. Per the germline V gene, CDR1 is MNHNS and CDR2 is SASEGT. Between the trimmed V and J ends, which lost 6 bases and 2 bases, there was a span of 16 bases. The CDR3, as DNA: TGTGCCAGCAGACGAACAGGGATTATCAACACTGAAGCTTTCTTT. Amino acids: CASRRTGIINTEAFF.

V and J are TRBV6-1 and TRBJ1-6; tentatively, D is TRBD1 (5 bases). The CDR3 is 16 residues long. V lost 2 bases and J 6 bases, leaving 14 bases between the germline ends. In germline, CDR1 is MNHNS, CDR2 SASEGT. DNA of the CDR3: TGTGCCAGCAGTGAATCATGGGGGAGACCTAATTCACCCCTCCACTTT. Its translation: CASSESWGRPNSPLHF.

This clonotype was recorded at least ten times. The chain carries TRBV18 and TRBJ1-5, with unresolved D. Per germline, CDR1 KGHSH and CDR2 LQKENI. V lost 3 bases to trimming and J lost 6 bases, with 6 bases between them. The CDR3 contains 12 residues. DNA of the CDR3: TGTGCCAGCTCACCTTTGGGTCAGCCCCAGCATTTT. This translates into CASSPLGQPQHF.

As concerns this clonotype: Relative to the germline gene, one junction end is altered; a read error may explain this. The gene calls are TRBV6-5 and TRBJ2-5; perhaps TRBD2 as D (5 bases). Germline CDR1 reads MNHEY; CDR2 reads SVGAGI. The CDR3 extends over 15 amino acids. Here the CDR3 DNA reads TGTGCCAGCAGTTACGGCCCAGCGATTAGGGAGACCCAGTGCTTT. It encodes CASSYGPAIRETQCF.

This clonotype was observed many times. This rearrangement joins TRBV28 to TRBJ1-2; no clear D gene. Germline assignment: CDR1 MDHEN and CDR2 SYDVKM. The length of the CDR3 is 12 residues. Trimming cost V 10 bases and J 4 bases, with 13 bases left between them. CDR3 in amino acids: CATRQAPYGYTF. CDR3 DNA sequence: TGTGCCACCAGGCAGGCGCCCTATGGCTACACCTTC.

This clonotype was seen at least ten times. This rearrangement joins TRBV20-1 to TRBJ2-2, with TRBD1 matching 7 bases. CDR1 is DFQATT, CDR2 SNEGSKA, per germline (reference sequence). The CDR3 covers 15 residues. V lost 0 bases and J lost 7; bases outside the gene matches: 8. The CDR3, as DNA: TGCAGTGCTAGAGATAGACAGGGTTTACTCGGGGAGCTGTTTTTT. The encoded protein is CSARDRQGLLGELFF.

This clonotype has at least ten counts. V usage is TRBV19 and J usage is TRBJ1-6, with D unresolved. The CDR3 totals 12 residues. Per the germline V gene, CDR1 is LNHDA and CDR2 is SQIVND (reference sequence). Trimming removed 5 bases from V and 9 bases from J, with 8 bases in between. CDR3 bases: TGTGCCAGTAGTTGGGTCTCTTCACCCCTCCACTTT. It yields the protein CASSWVSSPLHF.

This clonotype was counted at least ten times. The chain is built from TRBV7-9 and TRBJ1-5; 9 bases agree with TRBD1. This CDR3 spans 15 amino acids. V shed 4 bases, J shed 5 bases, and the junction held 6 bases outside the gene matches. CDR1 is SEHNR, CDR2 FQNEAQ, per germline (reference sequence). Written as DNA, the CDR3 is TGTGCCAGCAGCTGGGGACAGGGTGGGCATCAGCCCCAGCATTTT. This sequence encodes CASSWGQGGHQPQHF.

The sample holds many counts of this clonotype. For the CDR3, the DNA is TGCGCCAGCAGCACTGGTTCCCCTCGCTACGAGCAGTACTTC. It translates to CASSTGSPRYEQYF. The chain carries TRBV5-1 and TRBJ2-7; D is unresolved. Between the trimmed V and J ends, which lost 4 bases and 3 bases, there was a span of 14 bases. The CDR3 runs 14 residues. The V gene's germline CDR1 is SGHRS and CDR2 YFSETQ. Looking up the rest from reference TRBV5-1 and TRBJ2-7 gives the full variable domain: KAGVTQTPRYLIKTRGQQVTLSCSPISGHRSVSWYQQTPGQGLQFLFEYFSETQRNKGNFPGRFSGRQFSNSRSEMNVSTLELGDSALYLCASSTGSPRYEQYFGPGTRLTVT.

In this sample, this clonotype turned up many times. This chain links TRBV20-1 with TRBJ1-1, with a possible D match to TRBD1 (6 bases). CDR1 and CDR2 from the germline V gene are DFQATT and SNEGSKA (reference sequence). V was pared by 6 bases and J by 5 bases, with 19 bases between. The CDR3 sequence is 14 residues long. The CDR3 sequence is CSALESRGVTEAFF. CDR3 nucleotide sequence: TGCAGTGCCCTAGAGAGTAGGGGGGTGACTGAAGCTTTCTTT.

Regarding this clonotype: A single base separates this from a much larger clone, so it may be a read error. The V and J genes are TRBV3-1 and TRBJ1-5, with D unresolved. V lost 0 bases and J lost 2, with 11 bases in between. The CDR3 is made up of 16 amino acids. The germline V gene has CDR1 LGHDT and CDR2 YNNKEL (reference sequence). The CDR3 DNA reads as TGTGCCAGCAGCCAAGATTGGAGGTTATGCAATCAGCCCCAGCATTTT. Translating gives CASSQDWRLCNQPQHF. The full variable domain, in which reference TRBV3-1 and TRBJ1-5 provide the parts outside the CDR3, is DTAVSQTPKYLVTQMGNDKSIKCEQNLGHDTMYWYKQDSKKFLKIMFSYNNKELIINETVPNRFSPKSPDKAHLNLHINSLELGDSAVYFCASSQDWRLCNQPQHFGDGTRLSIL.

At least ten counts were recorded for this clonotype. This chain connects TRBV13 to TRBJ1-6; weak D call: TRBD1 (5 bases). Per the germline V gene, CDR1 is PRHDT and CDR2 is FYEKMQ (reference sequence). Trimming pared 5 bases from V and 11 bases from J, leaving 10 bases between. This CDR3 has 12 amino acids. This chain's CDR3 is CASSLQGTPLHF. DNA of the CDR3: TGTGCCAGCAGCCTCCAGGGTACACCCCTCCACTTT.

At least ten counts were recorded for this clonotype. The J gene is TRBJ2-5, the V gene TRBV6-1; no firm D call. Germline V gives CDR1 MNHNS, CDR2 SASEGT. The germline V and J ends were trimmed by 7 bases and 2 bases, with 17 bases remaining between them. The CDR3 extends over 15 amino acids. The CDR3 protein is CASTPGVAQQETQYF. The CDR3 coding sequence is TGTGCCAGCACCCCGGGTGTGGCCCAACAAGAGACCCAGTACTTC.

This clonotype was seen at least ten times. CDR3 coding DNA: TGTGCCAGCAGCCGGGGACTAGCGGGCAGTTACAATGAGCAGTTCTTC. Translated: CASSRGLAGSYNEQFF. The chain has TRBV6-1 and TRBJ2-1; 12 bases match TRBD2. The CDR3 has 16 residues. Trimming at V came to 6 bases and at J to 4 bases, leaving 7 bases not matched to a gene. Germline V gene data show CDR1 as MNHNS and CDR2 as SASEGT.

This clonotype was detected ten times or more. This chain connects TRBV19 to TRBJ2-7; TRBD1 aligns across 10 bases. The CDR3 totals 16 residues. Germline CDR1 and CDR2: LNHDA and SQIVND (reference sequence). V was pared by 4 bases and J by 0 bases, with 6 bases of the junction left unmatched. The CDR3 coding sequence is TGTGCCAGTAGTACTCCCGGGACAGGGGCCTCCTACGAGCAGTACTTC. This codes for CASSTPGTGASYEQYF.

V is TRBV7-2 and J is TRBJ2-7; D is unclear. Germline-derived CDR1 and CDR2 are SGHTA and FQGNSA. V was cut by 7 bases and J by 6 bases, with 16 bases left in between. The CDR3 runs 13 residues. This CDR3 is CASTLGGKAEQYF. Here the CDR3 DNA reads TGTGCCAGCACCCTTGGTGGTAAGGCCGAGCAGTACTTC.

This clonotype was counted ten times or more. CDR3 residues: CASSPRTEDSPLHF. CDR3 sequence (DNA): TGTGCCAGCAGCCCCCGGACTGAAGATTCACCCCTCCACTTT. V gene TRBV7-2 combines with J gene TRBJ1-6; D ambiguous. The germline V and J ends were trimmed by 5 bases and 8 bases, with 13 bases remaining between them. The CDR3 is made up of 14 amino acids. Germline V gene lookup returns CDR1 SGHTA and CDR2 FQGNSA.

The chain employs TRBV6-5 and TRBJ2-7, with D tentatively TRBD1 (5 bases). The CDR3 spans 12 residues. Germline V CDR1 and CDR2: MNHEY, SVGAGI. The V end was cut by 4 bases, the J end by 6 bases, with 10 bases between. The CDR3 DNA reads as TGTGCCAGCAGTTCAACAGGTACCGAGCAGTACTTC. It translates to CASSSTGTEQYF.

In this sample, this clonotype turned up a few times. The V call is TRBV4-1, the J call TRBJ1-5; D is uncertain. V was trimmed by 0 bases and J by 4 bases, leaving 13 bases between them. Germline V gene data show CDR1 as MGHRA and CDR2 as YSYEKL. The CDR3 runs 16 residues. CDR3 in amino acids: CASSQEMQISNQPQHF. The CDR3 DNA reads TGCGCCAGCAGCCAAGAAATGCAGATCAGTAATCAGCCCCAGCATTTT.

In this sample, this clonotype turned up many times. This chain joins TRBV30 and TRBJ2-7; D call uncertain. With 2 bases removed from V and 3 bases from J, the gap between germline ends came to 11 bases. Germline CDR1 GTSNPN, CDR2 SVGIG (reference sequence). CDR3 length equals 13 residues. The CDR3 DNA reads TGTGCCTGGAGTAGAACCCAGGACTACGAGCAGTACTTC. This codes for CAWSRTQDYEQYF.

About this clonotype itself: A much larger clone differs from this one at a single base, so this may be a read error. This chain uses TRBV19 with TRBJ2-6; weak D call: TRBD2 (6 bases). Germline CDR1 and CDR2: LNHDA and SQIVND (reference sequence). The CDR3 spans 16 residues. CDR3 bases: TGTGCCATTAGTCGATCGGGGGTTGCCGGGGCCAACGTCCTGACTTTC. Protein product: CAISRSGVAGANVLTF. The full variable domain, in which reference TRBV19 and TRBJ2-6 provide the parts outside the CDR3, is DGGITQSPKYLFRKEGQNVTLSCEQNLNHDAMYWYRQDPGQGLRLIYYSQIVNDFQKGDIAEGYSVSREKKESFPLTVTSAQKNPTAFYLCAISRSGVAGANVLTFGAGSRLTVL.

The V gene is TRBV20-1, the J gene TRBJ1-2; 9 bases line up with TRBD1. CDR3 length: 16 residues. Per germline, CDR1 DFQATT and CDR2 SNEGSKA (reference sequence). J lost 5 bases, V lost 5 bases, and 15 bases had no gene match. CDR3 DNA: TGCAGTGCTTCCTGGGACAGGGAGATAACGGGGTATGGCTACACCTTC. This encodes CSASWDREITGYGYTF.

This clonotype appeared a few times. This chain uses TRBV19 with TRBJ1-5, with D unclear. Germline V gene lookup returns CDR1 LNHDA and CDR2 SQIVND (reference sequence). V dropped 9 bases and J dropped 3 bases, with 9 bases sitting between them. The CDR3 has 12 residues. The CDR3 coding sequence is TGTGCCAGCACCTTGGCCAATCAGCCCCAGCATTTT. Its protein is CASTLANQPQHF.

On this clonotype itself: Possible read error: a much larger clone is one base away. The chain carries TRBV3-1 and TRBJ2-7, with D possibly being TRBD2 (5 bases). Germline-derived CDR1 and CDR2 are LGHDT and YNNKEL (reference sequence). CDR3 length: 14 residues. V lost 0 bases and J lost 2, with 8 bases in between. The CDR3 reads CASSQDLLAYEQYF. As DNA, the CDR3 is TGTGCCAGCAGCCAAGATTTACTAGCCTACGAGCAGTACTTC.

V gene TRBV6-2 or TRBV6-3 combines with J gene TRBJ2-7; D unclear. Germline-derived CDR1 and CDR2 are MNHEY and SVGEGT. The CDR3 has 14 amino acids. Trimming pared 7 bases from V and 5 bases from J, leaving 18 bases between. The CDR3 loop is CASTQLGWNDEQYF. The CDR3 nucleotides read TGTGCCAGCACCCAGCTGGGGTGGAACGACGAGCAGTACTTC.